This T cell receptor beta chain was recovered during a study of CD8+CD57+ T cells in acquired aplastic anemia. The wider study: Recorded DNA amounts for sorted CD4+ and CD8+ cells had an average of around 3.5 ug.

Note on this clonotype: What it binds is unknown.

Broader study findings: Significance was not reached for CD8+ Simpson's diversity between patients and controls.

The CDR3 runs 13 residues. Deletions cut 6 bases from V and 7 bases from J, with 18 bases between. CDR1 is DFQATT, CDR2 SNEGSKA, per germline (reference sequence). It was genomic DNA that served as the template for profiling TCR beta VDJ and CDR3. TCRdb redid the calling of the reads with MiXCR, one entry per CDR3 protein. The sample carries approximately 81,000 distinct CDR3 sequences, around 44% recorded once. This chain joins TRBV20-1 and TRBJ1-1; D uncertain. The sequencing sample was made of sorted CD4+, CD8+, or CD8+CD57+ T cells (not recorded which) from PBMCs. The receptor comes from a human donor in good health, serving as a control. Here the CDR3 reads CSARKVAEIEAFF. CDR3 in DNA: TGCAGTGCCCGAAAAGTGGCGGAGATTGAAGCTTTCTTT.